The next 20 T cell receptor beta chains were all read from a single sample in a study of T cell responses to AZD1222 COVID-19 vaccine. Clones were sequenced by immunoSEQ multiplex PCR, and TCRdb holds only the in-frame ones, with some missing. The sample carries about 180,000 clones, about nine tenths recorded once. The sample here was peripheral blood, taken on day 0 of AZD1222 vaccination. The receptors shown here come from an adult in good health.

Only one count was recorded for this clone. This sequence joins TRBV20-1 and TRBJ2-2, with no clear D. Between the trimmed V and J ends, which lost 8 bases and 7 bases, there was a span of 8 bases. CDR1 and CDR2 from the germline V gene are DFQATT and SNEGSKA (reference sequence). This CDR3 has 10 residues. The CDR3 here is CSLDHGELFF. CDR3 nucleotide sequence: TGCAGTCTAGATCACGGGGAGCTGTTTTTT.

This clone was counted once. The V and J genes are TRBV3-1 (or the pseudogene TRBV3-2) and TRBJ2-2, with D tentatively TRBD2 (6 bases). The V and J ends lost 6 bases and 5 bases respectively, with 16 bases between them. This CDR3 has 15 amino acids. In germline, CDR1 is LGHDT, CDR2 YNNKEL (reference sequence). CDR3 sequence (DNA): TGTGCCAGCAGGTTCTCGGAGGGAACAACCGGGGAGCTGTTTTTT. Protein: CASRFSEGTTGELFF.

The chain couples TRBV14 to TRBJ2-5, with 8 bases fitting TRBD1. Germline-derived CDR1 and CDR2 are SGHDN and FVKESK. The trim removed 4 bases at V and 0 bases at J, leaving 1 base unmatched. CDR3 length: 14 residues. CDR3 region: CASSRDRYQETQYF. CDR3 DNA: TGTGCCAGCAGCCGGGACAGGTACCAAGAGACCCAGTACTTC.

V gene TRBV18 combines with J gene TRBJ1-1, with 11 nucleotides matching TRBD1. The CDR3 extends over 16 amino acids. CDR1 is KGHSH, CDR2 LQKENI, per germline. With 4 bases clipped from V and 4 bases from J, the junction kept 8 bases outside the gene matches. The CDR3 sequence: CASSLPGTGGTTEAFF. CDR3 nucleotide sequence: TGTGCCAGCTCACTACCCGGGACAGGGGGTACCACTGAAGCTTTCTTT.

The chain has TRBV9 and TRBJ2-3; 9 bases match TRBD1. After removal of 0 bases from V and 3 bases from J, the junction contained 14 bases not matched to a gene. The CDR3 consists of 19 residues. Germline-derived CDR1 and CDR2 are SGDLS and YYNGEE. Here the CDR3 reads CASSVATGTGIIVTDTQYF. The CDR3 region has the DNA TGTGCCAGCAGCGTAGCTACGGGGACAGGGATTATTGTGACAGATACGCAGTATTTT. Full variable domain (remainder filled in from reference TRBV9 and TRBJ2-3): DSGVTQTPKHLITATGQRVTLRCSPRSGDLSVYWYQQSLDQGLQFLIQYYNGEERAKGNILERFSAQQFPDLHSELNLSSLELGDSALYFCASSVATGTGIIVTDTQYFGPGTRLTVL.

CDR3 coding DNA: TGTGCCATCAGTGGTTTGGACCCGAGCTCTGGAAACACCATATATTTT. Amino acids: CAISGLDPSSGNTIYF. The rearrangement uses TRBV10-3 and TRBJ1-3; D gene uncertain. With 4 bases removed from V and 0 bases from J, the gap between germline ends came to 13 bases. CDR1 is ENHRY, CDR2 SYGVKD, per germline. CDR3 size: 16 residues.

This rearrangement joins TRBV5-1 to TRBJ1-1; D is undetermined. The ends were cut back, 0 bases at V and 1 base at J, with 7 bases in the middle. The CDR3 is made up of 14 amino acids. The germline CDR1 and CDR2 sequences are SGHRS and YFSETQ. DNA for the CDR3: TGCGCCAGCAGCTTGGCCCTAGCGAACACTGAAGCTTTCTTT. Translated: CASSLALANTEAFF.

CDR3: CASRSSRALQGYTF. CDR3 sequence (DNA): TGTGCCAGCAGATCAAGCCGAGCGCTTCAGGGCTACACCTTC. V is TRBV3-1 (or the pseudogene TRBV3-2) and J is TRBJ1-2, with D uncertain. V lost 6 bases and J lost 8, with 19 bases in between. The CDR3 runs to 14 residues. Germline CDR1 and CDR2: LGHDT and YNNKEL (reference sequence).

DNA of the CDR3: TGTGCCAGCTCACTTCGACTAGCGGGGGGGCAGGAGACCCAGTACTTC. This encodes CASSLRLAGGQETQYF. The chain couples TRBV18 to TRBJ2-5; 14 positions match TRBD2. This CDR3 region has 16 residues. The V gene end was trimmed by 4 bases and the J gene end by 5 bases; junction bases not matched to a gene: 6. CDR1 is KGHSH and CDR2 is LQKENI in the germline V gene.

The chain joins TRBV7-2 to TRBJ2-4; D is possibly TRBD2 (6 bases). The V end was cut by 1 base, the J end by 1 base, with 14 bases between. CDR1 and CDR2 from the germline V gene are SGHTA and FQGNSA. This CDR3 comprises 17 residues. DNA for the CDR3: TGTGCCAGCAGCTTAGGCGGGGATCCTTTCGCCAAAAACATTCAGTACTTC. Protein: CASSLGGDPFAKNIQYF.

This clone occurred once. The CDR3 bases are TGTGCCAGCGAACTTGGAGGGGCGGGGGATGAGCAGTTCTTC. Amino acid sequence: CASELGGAGDEQFF. This rearrangement joins TRBV5-6 to TRBJ2-1; 7 nucleotides match TRBD2. The V segment lost 7 bases and the J segment 8 bases; nucleotides outside the gene matches: 12. This CDR3 contains 14 residues. Germline CDR1 reads SGHDT; CDR2 reads YYEEEE.

This chain uses TRBV5-5 with TRBJ2-5; weak D call: TRBD2 (7 bases). Trimming took 4 bases from V and 5 from J, leaving 15 bases between them. CDR1 and CDR2 from the germline V gene are SGHKS and YYEKEE (reference sequence). The CDR3 is 14 amino acids. The CDR3 DNA is TGTGCCAGCAGCCAACCCGGGGGGCCCGAGACCCAGTACTTC. It translates to CASSQPGGPETQYF.

The chain couples TRBV2 to TRBJ1-2; 9 nucleotides agree with TRBD1. CDR3 size: 13 residues. V dropped 6 bases and J dropped 5; count of bases not matched to a gene: 4. Germline loops: CDR1 SNHLY, CDR2 FYNNEI. CDR3 coding DNA: TGTGCCAGCAGATCCGGGACAGGGTATGGCTACACCTTC. Translating gives CASRSGTGYGYTF. Based on the CDR3 plus reference TRBV2 and TRBJ1-2, the full variable domain is EPEVTQTPSHQVTQMGQEVILRCVPISNHLYFYWYRQILGQKVEFLVSFYNNEISEKSEIFDDQFSVERPDGSNFTLKIRSTKLEDSAMYFCASRSGTGYGYTFGSGTRLTVV.

This chain connects TRBV5-4 to TRBJ1-2; TRBD1 might be the D (5 bases). Germline V CDR1 and CDR2: SGHNT, YYREEE (reference sequence). The CDR3 runs 12 residues. V gave up 4 bases and J gave up 8 bases, with 12 bases separating them. The CDR3 DNA reads as TGTGCCAGCAGCCCCGAGGGGTGGGGCTACACCTTC. This translates into CASSPEGWGYTF.

This chain uses TRBV19 with TRBJ2-7; D gene unclear. The CDR3 has 15 amino acids. With 1 base removed from V and 2 bases from J, the gap between germline ends came to 12 bases. Looked up from germline, CDR1 is LNHDA and CDR2 is SQIVND (reference sequence). CDR3 bases: TGTGCCAGTAGTATAGCGGGCAGTTCCGCCTACGAGCAGTACTTC. This codes for CASSIAGSSAYEQYF.

The rearrangement joins TRBV27 to TRBJ2-7, with D maybe TRBD1 (5 bases). Germline lookup yields CDR1 MNHEY and CDR2 SMNVEV (reference sequence). Trimming pared 5 bases from V and 0 bases from J, leaving 11 bases between. The CDR3 extends over 14 amino acids. CDR3 in DNA: TGTGCCAGCAGTACGACAGCGAGCTCCTACGAGCAGTACTTC. Translating it yields CASSTTASSYEQYF.

The CDR3 DNA reads as TGTGCCAGCAGTTTATCGCCCCCAGCCCCCCGGCAGTTCTTC. Its protein is CASSLSPPAPRQFF. The rearrangement joins TRBV27 to TRBJ2-1; D not certain. Trimming pared 0 bases from V and 12 bases from J, leaving 15 bases between. This CDR3 is built from 14 residues. Germline assignment: CDR1 MNHEY and CDR2 SMNVEV (reference sequence).

The chain joins TRBV27 to TRBJ2-5; 7 nucleotides align to TRBD1. CDR1 MNHEY and CDR2 SMNVEV come from the germline V gene (reference sequence). The CDR3 is 15 residues long. After removal of 6 bases from V and 2 bases from J, the junction contained 9 bases not matched to a gene. CDR3 in DNA: TGTGCCAGCAGCGCAGAGGGCAGGGGGCAAGAGACCCAGTACTTC. Protein product: CASSAEGRGQETQYF.

The rearrangement joins TRBV7-2 to TRBJ2-3; 8 positions agree with TRBD2. Looked up from germline, CDR1 is SGHTA and CDR2 is FQGNSA. With V trimmed by 5 bases and J by 4 bases, 8 bases remained unmatched. This CDR3 contains 15 residues. The CDR3 nucleotides read TGTGCCAGCAGCGGCACAGGGCGGGGGGCAGATACGCAGTATTTT. Residues: CASSGTGRGADTQYF.

V and J are TRBV18 and TRBJ1-1, with D unclear. Germline CDR1 reads KGHSH; CDR2 reads LQKENI. V lost 2 bases and J lost 2, with 6 bases in between. The CDR3 totals 13 residues. The CDR3 sequence: CASSPAANTEAFF. CDR3 nucleotide sequence: TGTGCCAGCTCACCAGCAGCTAACACTGAAGCTTTCTTT.